This record concerns one TCR beta chain sequence. Authors' methods: Researchers report that nucleated cell counts were estimated from reference gene primer amplification. Profiling relied on immunoSEQ multiplex PCR, and the TCRdb table lists in-frame clones only, not all of them. That table gives V, J and clone size, and the DNA gave D and trimming. The profile shows around 69,000 clones, around 85% of them singletons. The record originates from a study of blood T cell repertoires in COVID-19. The overall study: COVID-19 samples from acute and convalescent phases originated in the United States, Italy and Spain. T cells, B-cell-depleted T cells, or PBMCs provided the cDNA or gDNA that served as material.

CDR1 LGHDT and CDR2 YNNKEL come from the germline V gene (reference sequence). The J segment lost 3 bases and the V segment lost 7 bases, leaving 5 bases of the junction unmatched. CDR3 size: 13 residues. The gene calls are TRBV3-1 (or the pseudogene TRBV3-2) and TRBJ2-5, with TRBD2 identical over 7 bases. Source material: peripheral blood. The clonotype comes from a man between 45 and 60 years old with acute or convalescent COVID-19. CDR3 residues: CASMRLAEETQYF. The CDR3 DNA follows: TGTGCCAGCATGCGACTAGCTGAAGAGACCCAGTACTTC.